These T cell receptor beta chains were read from a single sample in a study of cytomegalovirus exposure and HLA in healthy donors. Measured with immunoSEQ multiplex PCR; TCRdb has only the in-frame clones, and not every one. The table has approximately 100,000 clones, roughly 74% seen once. Sequencing was performed on PBMCs. These receptors came from a woman between 40 and 55 years old in good health and CMV-seronegative. Both conserved end residues are trimmed from each CDR3. Each record gives: J gene, V gene, clone size, CDR3 protein. Only part of the rows carry a size: once, few, many, or a class if the clone is expanded.

TRBJ1-6 TRBV7-9 once ASSSNRGLYNSPLH
TRBJ2-1 TRBV27 NA ASSSLREGRSWF
TRBJ2-7 TRBV4-2 NA ASSHDRRGYEQY
TRBJ1-5 TRBV7-8 NA ASSPGGGQPQH
TRBJ1-2 TRBV27 NA ASSRADREGGYT
TRBJ1-3 TRBV5-1 NA ASSLDTGAGNTIY
TRBJ1-6 TRBV9 NA ASSAGLSRSPLH
TRBJ1-2 TRBV7-9 NA ASSDTGSFLGYT
TRBJ2-5 TRBV11-2 NA ASSLGQGWY
TRBJ2-5 TRBV13 NA ASSSDRGPLQETQY
TRBJ2-5 TRBV7-9 NA ASSKLAGFQETQY
TRBJ2-7 TRBV4-1 NA ASSQPTGFLGKGTYEQY
TRBJ1-2 TRBV7-9 NA SSSPTEYGYT
TRBJ1-5 TRBV5-6 NA ASSIRQGNQPQH
TRBJ2-7 TRBV21-1 once ASSPSVADEQY
TRBJ2-5 TRBV5-1 NA ASSPEGWGSETQY
TRBJ1-2 TRBV19 NA ASTPGQGPTNYGYT
TRBJ2-5 TRBV7-6 NA ASTLTRGETQY
TRBJ2-1 TRBV9 NA ASSVARSGTSYNEQF
TRBJ2-1 TRBV7-2 NA ASSPILPAAGL
TRBJ1-1 TRBV5-1 NA ASSLRQGSATEAF
TRBJ2-2 TRBV4-3 few ASSRSGVNTGELF
TRBJ1-2 TRBV7-9 NA SSSLLYTGGGRGYT
TRBJ1-3 TRBV7-2 NA ASSLVTGAGNTIY
TRBJ2-5 TRBV10-2 NA ASSVSGTVQETQY
TRBJ1-1 TRBV7-2 NA ASSLTDTGTEAF
TRBJ2-1 TRBV9 NA ASSAGLAGYNEQF
TRBJ2-2 TRBV19 NA ASSIRGQVSNTGELF
TRBJ2-5 TRBV7-9 NA ASSRGSGTVDQETQY
TRBJ2-2 TRBV9 NA ASNSYTGELF
TRBJ2-3 TRBV7-3 NA ASSLGRGGTDTQY
TRBJ2-5 TRBV7-9 NA SSSWDSQETQY
TRBJ2-2 TRBV18 NA ASSPPGQGGTGELF
TRBJ1-1 TRBV29-1 NA SVAGQGLSTEAF
TRBJ1-2 TRBV30 NA AWSPGTPYGYT
TRBJ1-1 TRBV6-1 NA ATSRTGNTEAF
TRBJ2-3 TRBV7-9 NA ASSVREGPDTQY